This entry features one T cell receptor beta chain sequence. Its antigen is currently not known. No base-level quality is on record; no much larger clone is a single base apart. As encoded in the germline V gene, CDR1 is SGHVS while CDR2 is FQNEAQ. The V end loses 3 bases and the J end loses 6 bases, and a stretch of 18 bases separates them. Including cysteine and phenylalanine, the CDR3 has 17 amino acids. The kept DNA is CDR3 alone, 51 bases in frame from the first base. Participants in the prospective study were enrolled through a virtual design, were aged roughly 18 to 100 years, and lived in 24 United States geographic areas. To assign participants to cohorts, the prospective study relied on clinical history that participants themselves reported in a screening survey and a study questionnaire. ImmuneRACE Cohort 3 recovered participants were defined by two consecutive negative NP/OP PCR tests, healthcare professional clearance, or symptom resolution. Mobile phlebotomists in the prospective study collected whole blood, serum and a nasopharyngeal or oropharyngeal swab from every participant. Over an approximately 2-month period, participants in the prospective study had the option of providing additional blood draws and questionnaires. Blood samples from the prospective study were shipped frozen or at room temperature prior to DNA extraction.

This sample was included in a study of blood T cell repertoires in COVID-19 (dated by TCRdb to the early 2020s). With regard to the full study: Samples covering the acute and convalescent phases of COVID-19 were provided by collaborators in the United States, Italy and Spain. The material from the prospective study consisted of cDNA or gDNA derived from T cells, B-cell-depleted T cells, or PBMCs. Subjects who had been exposed to COVID-19, were actively infected with it, or had recovered from it provided the deeply sampled blood TCRbeta repertoires that made up the dataset. The repertoires were released in a freely available public database intended as a resource for research on the immune response to SARS-CoV-2. The samples were drawn from the first 160 participants of the ongoing ImmuneRACE study and from over 950 subjects provided by 6 global collaborators. Sample metadata almost always included a de-identified subject ID, COVID-19 status, age in years and sex. Where available, HLA class I and class II types were taken from metadata supplied by the sample provider and were not determined by assay-based typing. The full study reports these points: The quantity of clinical and demographic metadata differed by source and by participant and was supplied without curation.

TCRbeta CDR3 regions were amplified from genomic DNA by means of the immunoSEQ Assay, a bias-controlled multiplex PCR. From the authors' description of their analysis: Within the assay, amplification of reference gene primers was used to estimate how many nucleated cells each sample contained. To quantify the absolute abundance of each unique TCRbeta CDR3 rearrangement, sequence reads were collapsed and filtered. For each sample, productive Simpson clonality was calculated by taking the square root of Simpson's diversity index across productive rearrangements. TCRdb stores this immuneACCESS table with in-frame sequences only. Part of the clones is absent; in the studies checked, under half of the shortfall reflects unresolved V genes, and no reason is known for the rest. That table gives V, J and clone size, and the DNA gave D and trimming. For this sample there are 360,000 or so clones; about 90% appear just once. The ten largest clonotypes hold around 3% of the sample.

This clonotype was obtained from a woman between 25 and 40 years old who had recovered from COVID-19. The sample consisted of PBMCs or T cells enriched from blood (not recorded which). The sequence joins TRBV7-8 to TRBJ1-6, with a weak D call of TRBD1 (5 bases match). For the CDR3, the sequence is CASSFPGRVGLNSPLHF. The DNA sequence follows: TGTGCCAGCAGCTTCCCCGGCAGGGTGGGTCTTAATTCACCCCTCCACTTT.